These 7 T cell receptor beta chains share one sample of origin, sequenced in a study of post-analysis software for immune sequencing data. The TCR beta cDNA libraries carried unique molecular identifiers. TCRdb re-derived calls from the PCR reads in MiXCR, one entry per CDR3 protein. The sample lists about 540,000 distinct CDR3 sequences; 30% to 40% were seen once. For these receptors, no antigen is known. Whole-study findings and limits: A few TRBV segments (TRBV5-6, TRBV5-1 and TRBV20-1 among them) occurred more frequently in patients than in controls.

Sequencing input: blood. Receptor source: a girl aged 2-17 years with multiple sclerosis.

Regarding this clonotype: One junction end disagrees with the germline gene, perhaps due to a read error. The V gene is TRBV6-1, the J gene TRBJ1-6, with D possibly being TRBD1 (6 bases). Germline CDR1 and CDR2: MNHNS and SASEGT. The CDR3 is made up of 13 amino acids. The CDR3 loop reads CASIGAGDSPPHF. CDR3 bases: TGTGCCAGCATCGGTGCAGGGGACTCACCCCCCCACTTT.

The V call is TRBV6-5, the J call TRBJ2-3; 7 nucleotides agree with TRBD1. J lost 0 bases, V lost 4 bases, and 19 bases had no gene match. Germline loops: CDR1 MNHEY, CDR2 SVGAGI. CDR3 size: 20 residues. CDR3 protein: CASSFKRGPGGQSSTDTQYF. CDR3 sequence (DNA): TGTGCCAGCAGTTTCAAAAGGGGGCCTGGAGGTCAAAGTAGCACAGATACGCAGTATTTT.

For this clonotype: A much larger clone sits a single nucleotide away, making a read error possible. The chain employs TRBV20-1 and TRBJ2-7; D not resolved. Trimming took 8 bases from V and 2 from J, leaving 13 bases between them. The germline CDR1 and CDR2 sequences are DFQATT and SNEGSKA (reference sequence). The CDR3 runs 12 residues. This chain's CDR3 is CSTIARTYEQYF. CDR3 DNA sequence: TGCAGTACTATAGCCAGGACCTACGAGCAGTACTTC.

This chain links TRBV7-2 with TRBJ2-5; 10 bases agree with TRBD1. The CDR3 extends over 14 amino acids. Germline trimming cut 5 bases from V and 4 bases from J; bases unmatched to any gene: 4. CDR1 is SGHTA and CDR2 is FQGNSA in the germline V gene. The CDR3 protein is CASSRQGAGETQYF. DNA for the CDR3: TGTGCCAGCAGCCGACAGGGGGCTGGAGAGACCCAGTACTTC.

The chain recombines TRBV20-1 with TRBJ2-1; tentative D call: TRBD2 (7 bases). Germline lookup yields CDR1 DFQATT and CDR2 SNEGSKA (reference sequence). The CDR3 is 14 residues long. Trimming stripped 5 bases from V and 8 bases from J, with 19 bases between. This chain's CDR3 is CSAPGRGPGDEQFF. The DNA of the CDR3 is TGCAGTGCTCCCGGGCGGGGGCCGGGGGATGAGCAGTTCTTC.

This chain connects TRBV7-2 to TRBJ1-1; D gene ambiguous. The length of the CDR3 is 16 residues. Germline V gene sequence: CDR1 SGHTA, CDR2 FQGNSA. Trimming took off 2 bases at V and 1 base at J, with 14 bases between the two ends. The chain's CDR3 is CASSLSPRRPNTEAFF. The CDR3 nucleotides read TGTGCCAGCAGCTTATCCCCGCGACGGCCGAACACTGAAGCTTTCTTT.

The chain recombines TRBV7-9 with TRBJ2-5; possibly TRBD2 for D (6 bases). TRBJ2-7 explains the end of the DNA better; the J call may be wrong. The CDR3 covers 14 residues. CDR1 is SEHNR, CDR2 FQNEAQ, per germline (reference sequence). CDR3 bases: TGTGCCAGCAGCCTCCCGCAGCGGGCATACGAGCAGTACTTC. Translated, it gives CASSLPQRAYEQYF.